The source of this T cell receptor (beta chain) is a study of blood T cell repertoires in COVID-19. Study context: The analysed material was cDNA or gDNA that came from T cells, B-cell-depleted T cells, or PBMCs.

Clones were sequenced by immunoSEQ multiplex PCR, and TCRdb holds only the in-frame ones, with some missing. The profile shows 250,000 or so clones, about 88% of them singletons. Trimming pared 5 bases from V and 10 bases from J, leaving 8 bases between. The V gene's germline CDR1 is KGHDR and CDR2 SFDVKD. CDR3 length: 11 amino acids. The chain carries TRBV24-1 and TRBJ2-1; D uncertain. The sequenced material came from peripheral blood. The sequence came from a middle-aged woman who had recovered from COVID-19. DNA for the CDR3: TGTGCCACCAGTGTCCTAACCGAGCAGTTCTTC. This encodes CATSVLTEQFF.